This T cell receptor (beta chain) was recorded in a study of blood T cell repertoires in COVID-19. Overall study: Acute-phase and convalescent COVID-19 samples originated in the United States, Italy and Spain. PBMCs, B-cell-depleted T cells, or T cells provided the cDNA or gDNA that made up the material.

The authors' processing: Amplifying reference gene primers gave estimates of nucleated cell counts. The assay was immunoSEQ multiplex PCR, and TCRdb's table has in-frame clones only and misses some. V, J and clone size derive from that table, while D and trimming were established from the DNA sequence. The sample holds 60,000 to 70,000 clones, 84% seen once. Trimming at V came to 2 bases and at J to 5 bases, leaving 5 bases not matched to a gene. The CDR3 length is 15 residues. CDR1 and CDR2 from the germline V gene are KGHSH and LQKENI. This chain links TRBV18 with TRBJ2-3; TRBD2 agrees at 9 bases. This receptor was taken from a man aged 45-60 years with active COVID-19. Sequencing was done on a sample of peripheral blood. The CDR3 DNA sequence: TGTGCCAGCTCACCAGCGGGGGGGACAAAAGATACGCAGTATTTT. Protein product: CASSPAGGTKDTQYF.